The 32 T cell receptor beta chains presented below share a single source sample, sequenced in a study of regulatory T cells in long-lasting Graves disease. Regarding time point: newly diagnosed GD, antithyroid drugs for less than 3 months. RNA isolated from PBMCs was used to make the TCR library. In building TCR beta libraries, iRepertoire HTBI primers were used together with Arm-PCR of CDR3 regions. MiXCR was run by TCRdb on the multiplex PCR reads, yielding one entry per CDR3 protein. The sample has fewer than 350,000 distinct CDR3 sequences, more than 15% seen once; the top ten hold about two fifths. The sample here was peripheral blood mononuclear cells (PBMCs), taken at new diagnosis, from a patient treated with antithyroid drugs. Receptors originate from a female donor with Graves disease.

This clonotype was observed many times. V and J are TRBV11-2 and TRBJ2-7; 12 nucleotides align to TRBD2. CDR1 is SGHAT, CDR2 FQNNGV, per germline. The CDR3 totals 16 residues. The J segment lost 5 bases and the V segment lost 3 bases, leaving 8 bases of the junction unmatched. The CDR3 DNA sequence: TGTGCCAGCAGCTTTAACCCCGGGACTAGCGGGCACGAGCAGTACTTC. Protein product: CASSFNPGTSGHEQYF.

This clonotype was detected many times. This chain connects TRBV15 to TRBJ2-1; TRBD2 agrees at 11 bases. CDR1 is LNHNV and CDR2 is YYDKDF in the germline V gene (reference sequence). The trim removed 1 base at V and 9 bases at J, leaving 11 bases unmatched. The CDR3 has 17 amino acids. CDR3 DNA sequence: TGTGCCACCAGCAGAGTTCCCGGGACTAGCGGCTTAAGTGAGCAGTTCTTC. It yields the protein CATSRVPGTSGLSEQFF.

The chain is built from TRBV10-3 and TRBJ2-7, with 9 positions matching TRBD1. Germline-derived CDR1 and CDR2 are ENHRY and SYGVKD. CDR3 length: 16 amino acids. Trimming at V came to 5 bases and at J to 4 bases, leaving 12 bases not matched to a gene. The CDR3 loop is CAISPMGGTGRYEQYF. The CDR3 DNA sequence: TGTGCCATCAGTCCAATGGGGGGGACAGGGCGATACGAGCAGTACTTC.

This clonotype was seen many times. The rearrangement links TRBV20-1 to TRBJ2-5, with a tentative D call TRBD1 (6 bases). The CDR3 spans 13 residues. Trimming removed 1 base from V and 8 bases from J, with 14 bases in between. CDR1 and CDR2 (germline): DFQATT, SNEGSKA (reference sequence). The CDR3 sequence is CSARGDTWVTQYF. The DNA of the CDR3 is TGCAGTGCTAGAGGGGACACTTGGGTCACCCAGTACTTC.

CDR3 in amino acids: CASSLAQGLLGTQYF. CDR3 nucleotide sequence: TGTGCCAGCAGCTTAGCGCAAGGGCTCCTGGGGACCCAGTACTTC. The J gene is TRBJ2-5, the V gene TRBV7-2; D is unclear. Germline CDR1 is SGHTA and CDR2 is FQGNSA. V was shortened by 0 bases and J by 7 bases, with 15 bases between the two germline ends. The CDR3 has 15 amino acids.

This clonotype has a count of ten or more. The V and J genes are TRBV28 and TRBJ2-7; 7 bases agree with TRBD1. V was clipped by 5 bases and J by 5 bases; unmatched bases: 9. Looked up from germline, CDR1 is MDHEN and CDR2 is SYDVKM. This CDR3 has 14 amino acids. CDR3 sequence reads: CASSAQGKLDEQYF. CDR3 sequence (DNA): TGTGCCAGCAGTGCACAGGGGAAATTGGACGAGCAGTACTTC.

This chain links TRBV29-1 with TRBJ2-7; D is uncertain. V was shortened by 4 bases and J by 0 bases, with 19 bases between the two germline ends. This CDR3 spans 16 amino acids. Germline CDR1 and CDR2: SQVTM and ANQGSEA. The CDR3 protein is CSVGLDALVFSYEQYF. The CDR3 DNA reads as TGCAGCGTTGGTTTGGACGCCCTAGTTTTCTCCTACGAGCAGTACTTC.

This clonotype has only a few counts. As DNA, the CDR3 is TGCAGTGCTAGTAGCGCACATCCGACTTCCGAGCAGTACTTC. Its translation is CSASSAHPTSEQYF. The V and J genes are TRBV20-1 and TRBJ2-7, with D perhaps TRBD2 (5 bases). This CDR3 is built from 14 residues. In germline, CDR1 is DFQATT, CDR2 SNEGSKA (reference sequence). V lost 3 bases to trimming and J lost 6 bases, with 18 bases between them.

This clonotype came up many times. J is TRBJ2-3 and V is TRBV12-3 or TRBV12-4, with D maybe TRBD1 (5 bases). Trimming left V 7 bases short and J 4 bases short, with 15 bases between. The CDR3 sequence is 14 residues long. The CDR3 protein is CASNPSLGPDTQYF. CDR3 DNA: TGTGCCAGCAATCCCTCCTTGGGGCCAGATACGCAGTATTTT.

This clonotype was observed many times. The chain couples TRBV7-2 to TRBJ1-4; D not resolved. This CDR3 comprises 15 residues. Between the trimmed V and J ends, which lost 1 base and 0 bases, there was a span of 6 bases. Germline-derived CDR1 and CDR2 are SGHTA and FQGNSA. The DNA for the CDR3 is TGTGCCAGCAGCTTAGACCAGGCAACTAATGAAAAACTGTTTTTT. It yields the protein CASSLDQATNEKLFF. Full variable domain (rest looked up from reference TRBV7-2 and TRBJ1-4): GAGVSQSPSNKVTEKGKDVELRCDPISGHTALYWYRQSLGQGLEFLIYFQGNSAPDKSGLPSDRFSAERTGGSVSTLTIQRTQQEDSAVYLCASSLDQATNEKLFFGSGTQLSVL.

This clonotype occurred a few times. This sequence joins TRBV12-3 or TRBV12-4 and TRBJ1-4; no definite D call. This CDR3 has 15 amino acids. Trimming pared 6 bases from V and 0 bases from J, leaving 11 bases between. This CDR3 reads CASRPTATTNEKLFF. CDR3 nucleotide sequence: TGTGCCAGCAGGCCTACAGCGACAACTAATGAAAAACTGTTTTTT.

This clonotype was seen only a few times. This rearrangement joins TRBV30 to TRBJ2-7, with D possibly matching TRBD2 (5 bases). V lost 0 bases and J lost 9, with 18 bases in between. This CDR3 has 14 residues. Germline V CDR1 and CDR2: GTSNPN, SVGIG (reference sequence). The CDR3 DNA reads TGTGCCTGGAGTGTACTAGACTCAGCCGCCGGGCAGTACTTC. Protein: CAWSVLDSAAGQYF.

This clonotype was counted many times. This sequence joins TRBV3-1 and TRBJ2-1; no firm D call. V lost 2 bases and J lost 12, with 17 bases in between. The CDR3 sequence is 14 residues long. Per the germline V gene, CDR1 is LGHDT and CDR2 is YNNKEL (reference sequence). CDR3 protein: CASSQKAEVSVQFF. The CDR3 coding sequence is TGTGCCAGCAGCCAAAAAGCCGAAGTAAGTGTGCAGTTCTTC.

This clonotype was recorded only once. V and J are TRBV2 and TRBJ1-2, with 8 positions matching TRBD1. The CDR3 is 14 residues long. Germline CDR1 is SNHLY and CDR2 is FYNNEI. The V segment lost 6 bases and the J segment 4 bases; nucleotides outside the gene matches: 7. The CDR3 sequence: CASRNLGTGYGYTF. CDR3 nucleotide sequence: TGTGCCAGCAGAAACCTCGGGACAGGCTATGGCTACACCTTC. The whole variable domain, filled in from reference TRBV2 and TRBJ1-2, reads EPEVTQTPSHQVTQMGQEVILRCVPISNHLYFYWYRQILGQKVEFLVSFYNNEISEKSEIFDDQFSVERPDGSNFTLKIRSTKLEDSAMYFCASRNLGTGYGYTFGSGTRLTVV.

This clonotype was picked up many times. The gene calls are TRBV20-1 and TRBJ2-1, with 10 bases aligning to TRBD2. This CDR3 comprises 16 residues. CDR1 and CDR2 (germline): DFQATT, SNEGSKA (reference sequence). Trimming at V came to 0 bases and at J to 8 bases, leaving 10 bases not matched to a gene. CDR3 amino acids: CSARDQAGGPGDEQFF. CDR3 coding DNA: TGCAGTGCTAGAGACCAAGCGGGAGGGCCTGGGGATGAGCAGTTCTTC.

This clonotype was seen at least ten times. The chain couples TRBV7-9 to TRBJ2-1; D unresolved. Germline V gene sequence: CDR1 SEHNR, CDR2 FQNEAQ (reference sequence). This CDR3 comprises 15 residues. V shed 1 base and J shed 7 bases, with 14 bases lying between them. The CDR3 bases are TGTGCCAGCAGCTTAGGCGGAGTGGCCAGGAATGAGCAGTTCTTC. This sequence encodes CASSLGGVARNEQFF.

Many counts were recorded for this clonotype. The J gene is TRBJ1-1, the V gene TRBV9; 7 positions agree with TRBD1. CDR1 is SGDLS and CDR2 is YYNGEE in the germline V gene. CDR3 length equals 14 residues. J gave up 8 bases and V 0 bases, and 7 bases lay outside the gene matches. CDR3 sequence reads: CASSVGGQAREAFF. CDR3 coding DNA: TGTGCCAGCAGCGTAGGTGGACAGGCCCGAGAAGCTTTCTTT.

This clonotype was found a few times. V usage is TRBV4-1 and J usage is TRBJ2-1; D call uncertain. Germline V lookup: CDR1 MGHRA, CDR2 YSYEKL. The germline V and J ends were trimmed by 0 bases and 2 bases, with 14 bases remaining between them. CDR3 size: 17 residues. CDR3 region: CASSQDLELIPYNEQFF. The CDR3 DNA follows: TGCGCCAGCAGCCAAGATCTGGAACTCATCCCCTACAATGAGCAGTTCTTC.

This clonotype was counted at least ten times. The chain recombines TRBV19 with TRBJ2-5, with 7 nucleotides matching TRBD2. With V trimmed by 8 bases and J by 0 bases, 15 bases remained unmatched. This CDR3 has 17 amino acids. CDR1 and CDR2 (germline): LNHDA, SQIVND (reference sequence). In DNA, the CDR3 is TGTGCCAGTCAACGGGGAGGGCGGGGAACGTACCAAGAGACCCAGTACTTC. It is translated as CASQRGGRGTYQETQYF.

This clonotype occurred many times. V and J are TRBV5-1 and TRBJ1-4; 7 positions match TRBD1. This CDR3 has 14 amino acids. V dropped 4 bases and J dropped 5; count of bases not matched to a gene: 5. Germline V gene lookup returns CDR1 SGHRS and CDR2 YFSETQ. The CDR3 reads CASSEGTENEKLFF. The CDR3 region has the DNA TGCGCCAGCAGCGAAGGGACAGAAAATGAAAAACTGTTTTTT.

Many counts were recorded for this clonotype. The gene calls are TRBV13 and TRBJ1-2, with 7 bases aligning to TRBD1. CDR1 PRHDT and CDR2 FYEKMQ come from the germline V gene (reference sequence). This CDR3 is built from 12 residues. V lost 8 bases, J lost 4 bases, and 4 bases stayed unmatched. The CDR3 sequence: CASDRVTYGYTF. CDR3 DNA: TGTGCCAGCGACAGGGTTACCTATGGCTACACCTTC.

This clonotype was seen many times. The chain combines TRBV11-1 with TRBJ2-5; a weak D match, TRBD1 (7 bases). The CDR3 is 15 amino acids. CDR1 is SGHAT, CDR2 FQDESV, per germline (reference sequence). With 1 base removed from V and 3 bases from J, the gap between germline ends came to 12 bases. The CDR3 DNA sequence: TGTGCCAGCAGCTTAGGAGGAGGGGGCGAAGAGACCCAGTACTTC. As protein: CASSLGGGGEETQYF.

This clonotype was recorded many times. J is TRBJ2-2 and V is TRBV12-3 or TRBV12-4; no firm D call. The CDR3 is made up of 15 amino acids. Between the trimmed V and J ends, which lost 7 bases and 1 base, there was a span of 13 bases. CDR3 region: CASTLIWGNTGELFF. In nucleotides, the CDR3 is TGTGCCAGCACCCTGATTTGGGGGAACACCGGGGAGCTGTTTTTT.

This clonotype was seen more than once but under ten times. The gene calls are TRBV6-2 or TRBV6-3 and TRBJ2-7; 10 nucleotides line up with TRBD2. Per germline, CDR1 MNHEY and CDR2 SVGEGT. V dropped 2 bases and J dropped 0; count of bases not matched to a gene: 7. The CDR3 loop spans 17 amino acids. CDR3 sequence: CASSYSLAGVNSYEQYF. The DNA of the CDR3 is TGTGCCAGCAGTTACAGTCTAGCGGGAGTTAACTCCTACGAGCAGTACTTC.

V usage is TRBV27 and J usage is TRBJ2-7; TRBD1 aligns across 9 bases. The CDR3 length is 14 residues. The junction had 8 bases not matched to a gene; V was cut back by 7 bases and J by 4 bases. The V gene's germline CDR1 is MNHEY and CDR2 SMNVEV (reference sequence). CDR3 DNA sequence: TGTGCCAGCACCTCGGGGGACAGGGTGTACGAGCAGTACTTC. This sequence encodes CASTSGDRVYEQYF.

This clonotype was counted between two and nine times. The rearrangement links TRBV19 to TRBJ1-2; 11 bases match TRBD1. The CDR3 is 13 amino acids. Unmatched junction bases numbered 7, after V lost 4 bases and J lost 12 bases. Germline-derived CDR1 and CDR2 are LNHDA and SQIVND (reference sequence). The CDR3 DNA reads as TGTGCCAGTAGTAAAAACCGGGACAGGGGGAACACCTTC. Protein product: CASSKNRDRGNTF.

The V gene is TRBV7-9, the J gene TRBJ2-7; unclear D gene. Trimming removed 6 bases from V and 2 bases from J, with 8 bases in between. CDR1 is SEHNR and CDR2 is FQNEAQ in the germline V gene (reference sequence). The CDR3 sequence is 12 residues long. CDR3 region: CASRDSAYEQYF. CDR3 nucleotides: TGTGCCAGCAGAGACTCGGCCTACGAGCAGTACTTC.

This clonotype was recorded many times. J is TRBJ1-4 and V is TRBV5-1; perhaps TRBD1 as D (5 bases). Germline CDR1 and CDR2: SGHRS and YFSETQ. Trimming pared 3 bases from V and 0 bases from J, leaving 12 bases between. CDR3 length: 16 amino acids. The CDR3 region has the DNA TGCGCCAGCAGCTCTGGGACCCTTTCAACTAATGAAAAACTGTTTTTT. Its translation: CASSSGTLSTNEKLFF.

This clonotype showed up many times. The genes are TRBV19 and TRBJ2-5; D is possibly TRBD1 (7 bases). The V end lost 7 bases, the J end lost 6 bases, and 18 bases lay between the germline ends. This CDR3 is 14 amino acids long. Germline V gene data show CDR1 as LNHDA and CDR2 as SQIVND (reference sequence). CDR3 in DNA: TGTGCCAGTAAATCCCCAGGGGGGAAGAAGACCCAGTACTTC. It specifies CASKSPGGKKTQYF.

This clonotype was detected ten times or more. In nucleotides, the CDR3 is TGTGCCAGCAGTTTCGGTCCCTATGGCTACACCTTC. Translation: CASSFGPYGYTF. J is TRBJ1-2 and V is TRBV28; D call uncertain. V was clipped by 3 bases and J by 4 bases, with 6 bases between them. The CDR3 has 12 amino acids. The germline V gene has CDR1 MDHEN and CDR2 SYDVKM.

As concerns this clonotype: One end of the junction fails to match germline, which may point to a read error. V and J are TRBV11-3 and TRBJ2-1, with D maybe TRBD2 (5 bases). This CDR3 contains 16 residues. CDR1 is SGHNT and CDR2 is YENEEA in the germline V gene. CDR3: CASSSIWEHPYSEQFF. Written as DNA, the CDR3 is TGTGCCAGCAGCTCCATTTGGGAGCATCCCTACAGTGAGCAGTTCTTC.

There are a few counts of this clonotype. The CDR3 DNA follows: TGTGCCAGCAGCGCCTACAGGGGGGTCCACGAGCAGTACTTC. Residues: CASSAYRGVHEQYF. This chain joins TRBV6-1 and TRBJ2-7; the match to TRBD1 covers 8 bases. Looked up from germline, CDR1 is MNHNS and CDR2 is SASEGT. The V and J ends lost 6 bases and 5 bases, in that order; junction bases with no gene match: 9. The CDR3 is 14 residues long.